Listed below are T cell receptor beta chains from one sample, sequenced in a study of Ad26.COV2.S vaccination and SARS-CoV-2 variants. Sequenced by immunoSEQ multiplex PCR; TCRdb stores in-frame clones only, minus some. Counted here are about 400,000 clones, roughly nine tenths occurring once; the ten biggest clones make up 3.5%. The material was peripheral blood, obtained in a trial of Ad26.COV2.S vaccine versus placebo. These receptors all stem from a person aged 18-60 years who received the Ad26.COV2.S COVID-19 vaccine or a placebo. Both conserved end residues are part of each CDR3.

TRBV4-3,TRBJ1-1,CASSQEPNQQGTEAFF
TRBV18,TRBJ2-7,CASSPSRGRGDEQYF
TRBV6-6,TRBJ1-3,CASSYSWTGGGNTIYF
TRBV7-9,TRBJ2-2,CASSPRTGGRTGELFF
TRBV6-2/TRBV6-3,TRBJ1-6,CASSYDLGNSPLHF
TRBV10-3,TRBJ2-7,CAIRGTESYEQYF
TRBV19,TRBJ1-3,CASSISGQDTIYF
TRBV7-9,TRBJ1-1,CASSFGGVGEAFF
TRBV6-1,TRBJ1-2,CASSEVWEGTYGYTF
TRBV12-3/TRBV12-4,TRBJ2-7,CASSPSGGHEQYF
TRBV6-5,TRBJ1-2,CASSYSDQSDGYTF
TRBV24-1,TRBJ1-4,CATSGWPRDRAATNEKLFF
TRBV28,TRBJ1-5,CATRDSNQPQHF
TRBV5-5,TRBJ1-6,CASSPGSYNSPLHF
TRBV4-1,TRBJ2-7,CASSQEGGGISYEQYF
TRBV6-5,TRBJ1-2,CASSSTGFYGYTF
TRBV25-1,TRBJ2-1,CASRAGGSSYNEQFF
TRBV6-1,TRBJ1-5,CASSAPSGGLNSNQPQHF
TRBV20-1,TRBJ2-3,CSASRLAASTDTQYF
TRBV5-6,TRBJ1-1,CASGRGTEAFF
TRBV7-2,TRBJ2-1,CASSHDSSSYNEQFF
TRBV15,TRBJ2-7,CATSRDPSGAGSYEQYF
TRBV3-1/TRBV3-2,TRBJ2-1,CASSSSGLAGASYNEQFF
TRBV7-8,TRBJ1-5,CASSLVGTNQPQHF
TRBV4-3,TRBJ1-6,CASSQEASSYNSPLHF
TRBV5-4,TRBJ2-2,CASSINRGLETGELFF
TRBV24-1,TRBJ2-3,CATSKSIGTDTQYF
TRBV7-9,TRBJ1-1,CASRREWGDTEAFF
TRBV12-5,TRBJ1-1,CASGLVWTGPWTTEAFF
TRBV6-2/TRBV6-3,TRBJ2-4,CASSYDREANIQYF
TRBV6-4,TRBJ1-5,CASSDRAGEDQPQHF
TRBV12-3/TRBV12-4,TRBJ2-7,CASSFSYEQYF
TRBV21-1,TRBJ2-1,CASSKDVEGTNEQFF
TRBV27,TRBJ2-1,CASSLYRDILNEQFF
TRBV9,TRBJ1-6,CASSVTGDRRSNSPLHF
TRBV18,TRBJ2-3,CASSPLDGGGGHNTQYF
TRBV4-3,TRBJ2-1,CASSQDLSRGAYNEQFF
TRBV7-7,TRBJ2-1,CASSLDLAHEQFF
TRBV10-3,TRBJ1-1,CAISGGGQRNTEAFF
TRBV6-5,TRBJ2-7,CASSYREGFYEQYF
TRBV7-8,TRBJ2-3,CASSSHVTSGADTQYF
TRBV7-9,TRBJ2-1,CASSLVIWRGASIYNEQFF
TRBV2,TRBJ2-5,CASSGTGMFETQYF
TRBV10-1,TRBJ2-5,CAKQLHTGESQETQYF
TRBV27,TRBJ1-4,CASSERQGNEKLFF
TRBV5-4,TRBJ1-2,CASRSGPEGYGYTF
TRBV19,TRBJ2-4,CASSIVDGLAGGDIQYF
TRBV5-1,TRBJ1-2,CASSLVPGVNYGYTF
TRBV4-3,TRBJ1-1,CASSQERFSANPEAFF
TRBV19,TRBJ2-7,CASSIAGQSYEQYF
TRBV5-3,TRBJ1-2,CARSLGQGYGYTF